This T cell receptor beta chain emerged from a study of cytomegalovirus exposure and HLA in healthy donors. About the research overall: Out of 300 to 500 genotyped donors, less than 85% belonged to the Caucasian-associated ancestry cluster. Study outcomes and limitations: It was only CMV serostatus that was available as immune exposure information. Despite most TCR sequences being rare, some public TCRs occurred in many donors. According to a later analysis, donors in an Asian-associated ancestry cluster reportedly had fewer N-insertions than the 666-donor mean.

As to this clone: Its specificity is not known.

The PCR had 60 Vbeta and 13 Jbeta primers. TCRdb's table, derived via immunoSEQ multiplex PCR, lists solely in-frame clones and lacks some. Found here are approximately 79,000 clones, roughly 72% of them singletons; the top ten hold over 8%. The CDR3 has 16 residues. The V gene end was trimmed by 5 bases and the J gene end by 4 bases; junction bases not matched to a gene: 8. CDR1 and CDR2 from the germline V gene are MDHEN and SYDVKM. The sample consisted of PBMCs. This receptor was identified in a middle-aged man in good health and CMV-seropositive. The chain has TRBV28 and TRBJ2-2; TRBD1 aligns across 9 bases. The CDR3 bases are TGTGCCAGCAGTCTTACAGGGGGCGGGGTCACCGGGGAGCTGTTTTTT. Amino acids: CASSLTGGGVTGELFF.